This entry features one T cell receptor (beta chain) sequence. The antigen is not known. The CDR3 spans 14 residues. Germline-derived CDR1 and CDR2 are MDHEN and SYDVKM. The germline V and J ends were trimmed by 6 bases and 0 bases, with 9 bases remaining between them. Primers for the PCR totalled 60 Vbeta and 13 Jbeta. The data were produced by immunoSEQ multiplex PCR, yet TCRdb's version contains in-frame clones alone and is incomplete. The table has 90,000 to 120,000 clones, less than 85% seen once; the top ten hold 2% to 3%. These data are taken from a study of cytomegalovirus exposure and HLA in healthy donors. General observations from the study: Analyzed later, association rates of TCRs varied across HLA loci, with DRB1 most and HLA-C fewest. The study recorded over 150 TCR beta chains that were cytomegalovirus-associated.

The sample taken for sequencing was PBMCs. This receptor was identified in a man between 18 and 35 years old in good health and CMV-seronegative. The rearrangement links TRBV28 to TRBJ2-1; no firm D call. The CDR3 region has the DNA TGTGCCAGCAGACCCCCGGGCTCCTACAATGAGCAGTTCTTC. Translated: CASRPPGSYNEQFF.